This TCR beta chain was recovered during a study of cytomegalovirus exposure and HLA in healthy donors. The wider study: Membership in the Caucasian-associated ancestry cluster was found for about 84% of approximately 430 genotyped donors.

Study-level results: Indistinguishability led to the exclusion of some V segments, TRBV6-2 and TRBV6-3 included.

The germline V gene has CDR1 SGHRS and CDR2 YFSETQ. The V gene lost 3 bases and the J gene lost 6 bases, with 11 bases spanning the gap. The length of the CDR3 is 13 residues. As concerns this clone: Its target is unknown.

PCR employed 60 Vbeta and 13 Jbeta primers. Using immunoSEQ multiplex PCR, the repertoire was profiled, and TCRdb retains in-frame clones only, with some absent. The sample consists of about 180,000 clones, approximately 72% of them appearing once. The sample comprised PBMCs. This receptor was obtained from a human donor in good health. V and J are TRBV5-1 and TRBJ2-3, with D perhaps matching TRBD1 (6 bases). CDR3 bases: TGCGCCAGCAGCTCTAACAGGGACGATACGCAGTATTTT. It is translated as CASSSNRDDTQYF.